This record concerns one T cell receptor (beta chain) sequence. This specimen belongs to a study of regulatory T cells in long-lasting Graves disease. For the study at large: Antithyroid drug use was under 3 months in newly diagnosed Graves' patients.

The time point: newly diagnosed GD, antithyroid drugs for less than 3 months. Preparation of the TCR library used RNA extracted from PBMCs. In each case, Graves' disease was diagnosed per American Thyroid Association guidelines. Researchers made TCR beta libraries by using iRepertoire HTBI primers and running Arm-PCR on CDR3 regions. As handled by the study authors: Taken together, the samples had 62 TRBV and 15 or so TRBJ segments identified. TCRdb ran MiXCR on the multiplex PCR reads and lists one entry per CDR3 protein. In this record, the V and J calls reflect TCRdb's handling and not the investigators' own analysis. The data show 450,000 to 650,000 distinct CDR3 sequences, around 16% seen once. From germline, CDR1 is SGHAT and CDR2 FQDESV (reference sequence). Trimming stripped 9 bases from V and 4 bases from J, with 19 bases between. This CDR3 comprises 15 residues. The data also belong to a second study, concerning T cells in Graves' hyperthyroidism and ophthalmopathy.

Sequences were derived from peripheral blood mononuclear cells (PBMCs), sampled at new diagnosis, from a patient treated with antithyroid drugs. The chain combines TRBV11-1 with TRBJ2-1; TRBD1 is a possible D gene (6 bases). This receptor was obtained from a woman aged 35-60 years with Graves disease. CDR3 residues: CASSDPPTGYNEQFF. DNA for the CDR3: TGTGCCAGTAGTGACCCCCCAACAGGGTACAATGAGCAGTTCTTC.